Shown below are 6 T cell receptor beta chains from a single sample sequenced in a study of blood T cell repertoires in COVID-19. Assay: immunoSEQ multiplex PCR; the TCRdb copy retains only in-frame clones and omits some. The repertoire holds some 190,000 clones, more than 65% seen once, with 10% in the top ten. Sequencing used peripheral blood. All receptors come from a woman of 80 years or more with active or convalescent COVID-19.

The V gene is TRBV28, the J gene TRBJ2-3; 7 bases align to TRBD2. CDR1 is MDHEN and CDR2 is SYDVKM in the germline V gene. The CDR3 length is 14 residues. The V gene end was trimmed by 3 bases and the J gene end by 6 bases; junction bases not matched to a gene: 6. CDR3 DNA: TGTGCCAGCAGTTTCGTGAGGGAGGGGGATACGCAGTATTTT. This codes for CASSFVREGDTQYF.

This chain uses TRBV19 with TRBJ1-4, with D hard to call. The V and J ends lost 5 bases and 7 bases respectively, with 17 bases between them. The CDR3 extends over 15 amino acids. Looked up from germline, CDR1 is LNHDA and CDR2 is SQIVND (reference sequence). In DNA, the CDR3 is TGTGCCAGTAGTCCACGCCGGGGTAGGAGTGAAAAACTGTTTTTT. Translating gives CASSPRRGRSEKLFF.

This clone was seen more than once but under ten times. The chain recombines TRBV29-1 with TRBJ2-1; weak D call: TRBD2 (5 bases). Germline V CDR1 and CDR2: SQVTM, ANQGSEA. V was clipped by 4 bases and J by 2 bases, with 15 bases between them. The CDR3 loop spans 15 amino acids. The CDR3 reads CSVGAESPPYNEQFF. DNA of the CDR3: TGCAGCGTTGGAGCGGAGAGTCCCCCCTACAATGAGCAGTTCTTC.

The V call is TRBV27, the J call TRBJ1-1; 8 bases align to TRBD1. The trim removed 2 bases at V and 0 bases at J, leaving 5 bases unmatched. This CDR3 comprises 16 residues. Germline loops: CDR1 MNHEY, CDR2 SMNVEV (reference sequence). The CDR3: CASSLRAGGLNTEAFF. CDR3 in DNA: TGTGCCAGCAGTTTACGGGCAGGGGGCCTGAACACTGAAGCTTTCTTT.

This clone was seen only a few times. The CDR3 reads CASSLSSGAPYEQYF. In nucleotides, the CDR3 is TGTGCCAGCAGCCTTTCTAGCGGGGCTCCCTACGAGCAGTACTTC. The chain joins TRBV7-3 to TRBJ2-7, with TRBD2 matching 9 bases. CDR3 size: 15 residues. Trimming removed 5 bases from V and 2 bases from J; junction bases left unmatched: 7. Germline CDR1 is SGHTA and CDR2 is FQGTGA. Drawing the rest from reference TRBV7-3 and TRBJ2-7, the complete variable domain is GAGVSQTPSNKVTEKGKYVELRCDPISGHTALYWYRQSLGQGPEFLIYFQGTGAADDSGLPNDRFFAVRPEGSVSTLKIQRTERGDSAVYLCASSLSSGAPYEQYFGPGTRLTVT.

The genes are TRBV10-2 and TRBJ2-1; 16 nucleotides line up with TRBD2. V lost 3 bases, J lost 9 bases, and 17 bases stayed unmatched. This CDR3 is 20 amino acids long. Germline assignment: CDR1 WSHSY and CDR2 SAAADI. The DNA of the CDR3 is TGCGCCAGCAGTGATTCGACCGGGACTAGCGGGAGGGCCAGGTGGGGTGAGCAGTTCTTC. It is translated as CASSDSTGTSGRARWGEQFF.